This T cell receptor (beta chain) was found in a study of Ad26.COV2.S vaccination and SARS-CoV-2 variants. For the study at large: Donor joined the COV1001 Ad26.COV2.S trial arm.

The J segment lost 3 bases and the V segment lost 3 bases, leaving 2 bases of the junction unmatched. Germline CDR1 reads LGHNA; CDR2 reads YSLEER. This CDR3 region has 14 residues. This table comes from immunoSEQ multiplex PCR, and its TCRdb copy is limited to in-frame clones, with some not included. This table has more than 400,000 clones, roughly 90% appearing once. Treatment specified: about 20 received Ad26.COV2.S at low or high dose, single or two shots; about 5 received placebo; per-sample allocation not given. Sampling took place 63 days after the first vaccine or placebo injection. This clonotype originated in a person aged 18-65 years who received the Ad26.COV2.S COVID-19 vaccine or a placebo. The rearrangement uses TRBV4-3 and TRBJ2-5; 9 nucleotides line up with TRBD2. Source: peripheral blood, taken in a trial of Ad26.COV2.S vaccine versus placebo. CDR3 residues: CASSHASGEETQYF. CDR3 nucleotides: TGCGCCAGCAGCCATGCTAGCGGGGAAGAGACCCAGTACTTC.